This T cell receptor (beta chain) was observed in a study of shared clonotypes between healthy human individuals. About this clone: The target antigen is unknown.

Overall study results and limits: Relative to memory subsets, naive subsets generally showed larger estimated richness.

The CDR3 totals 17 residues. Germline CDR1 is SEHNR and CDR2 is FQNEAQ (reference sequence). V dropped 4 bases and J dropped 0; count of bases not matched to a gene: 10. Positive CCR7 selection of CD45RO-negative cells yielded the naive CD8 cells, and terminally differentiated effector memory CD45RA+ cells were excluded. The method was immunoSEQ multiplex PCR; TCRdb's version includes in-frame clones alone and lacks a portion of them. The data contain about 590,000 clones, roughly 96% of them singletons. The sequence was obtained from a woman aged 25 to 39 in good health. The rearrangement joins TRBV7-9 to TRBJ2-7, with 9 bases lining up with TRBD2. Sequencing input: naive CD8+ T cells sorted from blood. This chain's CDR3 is CASSSTPGSGSSYEQYF. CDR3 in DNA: TGTGCCAGCAGCTCAACCCCCGGTAGCGGGAGCTCCTACGAGCAGTACTTC.